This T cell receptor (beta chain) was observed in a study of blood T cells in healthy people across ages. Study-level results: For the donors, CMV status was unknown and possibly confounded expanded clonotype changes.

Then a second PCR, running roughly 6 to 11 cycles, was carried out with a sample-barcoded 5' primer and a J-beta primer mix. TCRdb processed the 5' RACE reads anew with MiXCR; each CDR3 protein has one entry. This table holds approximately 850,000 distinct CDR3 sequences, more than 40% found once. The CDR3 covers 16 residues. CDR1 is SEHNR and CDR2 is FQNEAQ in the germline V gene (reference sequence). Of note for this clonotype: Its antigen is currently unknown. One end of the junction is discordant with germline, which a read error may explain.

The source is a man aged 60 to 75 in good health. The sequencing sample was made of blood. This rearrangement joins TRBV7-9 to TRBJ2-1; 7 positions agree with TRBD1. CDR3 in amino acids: CASSLGQGLEYNEHFF. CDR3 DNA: TGTGCCAGCAGCTTAGGACAGGGATTGGAATACAATGAGCATTTCTTC.